A selection of T cell receptor beta chains follows, all from one sample in a study of T cell responses to AZD1222 COVID-19 vaccine. Sequenced by immunoSEQ multiplex PCR; TCRdb stores in-frame clones only, minus some. The sample lists about 140,000 clones; more than 75% were seen once. Sequenced here: peripheral blood, sampled 28 days after the second AZD1222 dose. The receptor source for this set is an adult who received the AZD1222 COVID-19 vaccine. The CDR3 runs from the conserved cysteine through the conserved F or W. A D gene is named only where the DNA matches it firmly. Clone size is shown for a subset of rows, as once, few, many or a class of expanded clone.

j_call v_call d_call clone_size cdr3_aa cdr3_nt
TRBJ2-1 TRBV30 . . CALSYYNEQFF TGTGCCTTGAGTTACTACAATGAGCAGTTCTTC
TRBJ1-2 TRBV4-3 TRBD1 once CASSQGAGQGRRYGYTF TGCGCCAGCAGCCAAGGAGCCGGACAGGGGCGTCGCTATGGCTACACCTTC
TRBJ2-7 TRBV18 TRBD1 . CASSPQGQYEQYF TGTGCCAGCTCACCACAGGGACAGTACGAGCAGTACTTC
TRBJ1-2 TRBV6-5 . . CASSYSTESYGYTF TGTGCCAGCAGTTACTCGACAGAGTCCTATGGCTACACCTTC
TRBJ2-7 TRBV28 . . CASSSVLLEQYF TGTGCCAGCAGCTCCGTACTACTCGAGCAGTACTTC
TRBJ1-3 TRBV29-1 TRBD1 . CSVVGQGADLFGNTIYF TGCAGCGTTGTGGGACAGGGGGCCGATCTCTTTGGAAACACCATATATTTT
TRBJ2-7 TRBV9 . . CASSVSQQQVPYEQYF TGTGCCAGCAGCGTATCTCAACAACAGGTTCCCTACGAGCAGTACTTC
TRBJ1-1 TRBV28 . . CASSPDPKRITEAFF TGTGCCAGCAGCCCAGACCCCAAACGGATCACTGAAGCTTTCTTT
TRBJ2-1 TRBV28 . . CASSPRGVGYNEQFF TGTGCCAGCAGTCCCCGTGGGGTAGGCTACAATGAGCAGTTCTTC
TRBJ1-1 TRBV6-1 . . CASSDLLNTEAFF TGTGCCAGCAGTGATCTACTAAACACTGAAGCTTTCTTT
TRBJ1-4 TRBV5-5 TRBD1 . CASSGPGQAIEKLFF TGTGCCAGCAGCGGACCGGGACAGGCAATTGAAAAACTGTTTTTT
TRBJ2-7 TRBV11-2 . . CASRERQSSEQYF TGTGCCAGCAGGGAAAGACAGAGCTCCGAGCAGTACTTC
TRBJ1-2 TRBV5-6 . . CASSISGAIYGYTF TGTGCCAGCAGCATATCAGGGGCCATATATGGCTACACCTTC
TRBJ1-6 TRBV4-2 . . CASSQEVPTVQNSPLHF TGTGCCAGCAGCCAAGAGGTTCCAACAGTTCAAAATTCACCCCTCCACTTT
TRBJ1-2 TRBV6-6 . . CASSYPSEGYGYTF TGTGCCAGCAGTTACCCCAGTGAGGGCTATGGCTACACCTTC
TRBJ1-6 TRBV7-2 . . CASSLRARGSPLHF TGTGCCAGCAGCCTAAGGGCTCGGGGTTCACCCCTCCACTTT
TRBJ2-3 TRBV29-1 . . CSIELVDSTDTQYF TGCAGCATTGAACTGGTAGATTCCACAGATACGCAGTATTTT
TRBJ2-7 TRBV7-2 . . CASSSRTGSFLREQYF TGTGCCAGCAGCTCAAGAACAGGTTCCTTCCTACGAGAGCAGTACTTC
TRBJ2-3 TRBV11-3 . . CASSLNLWDTQYF TGTGCCAGCAGCCTGAACCTTTGGGATACGCAGTATTTT
TRBJ2-7 TRBV7-2 . . CASSFHTGGEQYF TGTGCCAGCAGCTTTCACACGGGCGGCGAGCAGTACTTC
TRBJ2-5 TRBV5-5 TRBD1 . CASTRLLTGDPSQYF TGTGCCAGCACCCGACTCCTGACAGGGGACCCGTCCCAGTACTTC
TRBJ1-1 TRBV5-1 TRBD1 . CACKSQGATGTEAFF TGCGCCTGCAAGAGTCAGGGGGCCACGGGAACTGAAGCTTTCTTT
TRBJ2-1 TRBV4-2 . . CASSPGAGMGEQFF TGTGCCAGCAGCCCCGGCGCAGGCATGGGTGAGCAGTTCTTC
TRBJ1-3 TRBV30 TRBD1 few CASSDRAGNTIYF TGTGCCAGCTCGGACAGGGCTGGAAACACCATATATTTT
TRBJ1-1 TRBV3-1/TRBV3-2 . once CASSQEGFIREAFF TGTGCCAGCAGCCAAGAGGGGTTTATCCGTGAAGCTTTCTTT
TRBJ2-7 TRBV4-3 . . CASSRALEGYEQYF TGCGCCAGCAGCCGAGCCCTAGAGGGATACGAGCAGTACTTC
TRBJ2-5 TRBV29-1 TRBD2 . CSVVTGEGETQYF TGCAGCGTTGTGACTGGGGAGGGAGAGACCCAGTACTTC
TRBJ2-3 TRBV12-3/TRBV12-4 . . CASSRNQDTQYF TGTGCCAGCAGCCGAAACCAAGATACGCAGTATTTT
TRBJ1-6 TRBV6-5 . . CAIPWTAHGGPLHF TGTGCCATCCCGTGGACGGCTCACGGGGGTCCCCTCCACTTT
TRBJ2-7 TRBV18 TRBD1 once CASSPFERTGRGYEQYF TGTGCCAGCTCACCTTTTGAACGGACAGGGAGAGGGTACGAGCAGTACTTC
TRBJ2-3 TRBV11-1 . . CASTELASTDTQYF TGTGCCAGCACGGAGTTAGCTAGCACAGATACGCAGTATTTT
TRBJ2-1 TRBV7-5 . . CARKPRVGPYNEQFF TGTGCCAGAAAGCCTAGAGTCGGTCCCTACAATGAGCAGTTCTTC
TRBJ1-2 TRBV4-3 . . CASSQDWGSGANYGYTF TGCGCCAGCAGCCAAGATTGGGGCTCGGGAGCTAACTATGGCTACACCTTC
TRBJ1-5 TRBV7-2 . . CASSSTSNWGQPQHF TGTGCCAGCAGCTCAACTAGCAACTGGGGTCAGCCCCAGCATTTT
TRBJ1-2 TRBV18 TRBD1 . CASSHPGQGLSGYTF TGTGCCAGCTCACATCCCGGACAGGGGTTATCTGGCTACACCTTC
TRBJ1-5 TRBV7-8 . . CASSFRQSNQPQHF TGTGCCAGCAGCTTCCGCCAGAGCAATCAGCCCCAGCATTTT
TRBJ2-7 TRBV7-2 . . CASSPHISYEQYF TGTGCCAGCAGCCCGCACATCTCCTACGAGCAGTACTTC
TRBJ2-7 TRBV28 TRBD1 . CASSKPPGQGIYEQYF TGTGCCAGCAGTAAGCCCCCGGGACAGGGAATCTACGAGCAGTACTTC
TRBJ2-1 TRBV19 . . CASSIEGRQQNEQFF TGTGCCAGTAGTATAGAAGGACGGCAACAAAATGAGCAGTTCTTC
TRBJ2-7 TRBV10-3 TRBD1 . CAISEGDRTTYEQYF TGTGCCATCAGTGAGGGGGACAGGACTACCTACGAGCAGTACTTC
TRBJ2-5 TRBV5-1 . few CASSIGGGIETQYF TGCGCCAGCAGCATCGGAGGCGGAATAGAGACCCAGTACTTC
TRBJ2-5 TRBV5-6 . once CASSLFGTGETQYF TGTGCCAGCAGCTTATTCGGGACTGGAGAGACCCAGTACTTC
TRBJ1-1 TRBV7-2 TRBD1 . CASKAGGTDTEAFF TGTGCCAGCAAGGCAGGGGGTACGGACACTGAAGCTTTCTTT
TRBJ2-1 TRBV6-5 . . CASPGPLNEQFF TGTGCCAGCCCGGGGCCCCTCAATGAGCAGTTCTTC
TRBJ1-6 TRBV11-2 . . CASSFGPSPLHF TGTGCCAGCAGCTTCGGGCCTTCACCCCTCCACTTT
TRBJ1-1 TRBV10-3 . . CAISEGGEAFF TGTGCCATCAGTGAGGGAGGGGAAGCTTTCTTT
TRBJ1-3 TRBV11-2 TRBD1 . CASSLVGGTGWVSGNTIYF TGTGCCAGCAGCTTAGTAGGCGGGACAGGTTGGGTCTCTGGAAACACCATATATTTT
TRBJ2-5 TRBV9 TRBD2 . CASSVGTSGRIGETQYF TGTGCCAGCAGCGTAGGGACTAGCGGGCGGATCGGAGAGACCCAGTACTTC
TRBJ1-2 TRBV7-2 . once CASSLSREDGYTF TGTGCCAGCAGCTTATCCAGGGAGGATGGCTACACCTTC
TRBJ2-6 TRBV6-1 . . CASSENRGSGANVLTF TGTGCCAGCAGTGAAAACCGTGGCTCTGGGGCCAACGTCCTGACTTTC
TRBJ2-6 TRBV28 TRBD1 . CASRQGAAGANVLTF TGTGCCAGCCGACAGGGGGCAGCTGGGGCCAACGTCCTGACTTTC